The 14 T cell receptor beta chains reported below all come from one sample, sequenced in a study of blood T cell repertoires in COVID-19 (TCRdb year 2020). Receptor libraries were prepared by the immunoSEQ multiplex PCR assay. What TCRdb holds here is the immuneACCESS table cut down to in-frame rearrangements. Part of the clones is not present; checked against another copy, under half of the missing clones reflect an unresolved V gene, and the others are unexplained. This sample lists about 120,000 clones; roughly 90% were detected once. The leading ten clones occupy approximately 8.1% of the sample. Sequenced material: peripheral blood. The receptors come from a man aged 45-65 years with acute or convalescent COVID-19.

The chain joins TRBV3-1 (or the pseudogene TRBV3-2) to TRBJ2-1; 11 bases fit TRBD2. The CDR3 runs to 15 residues. The junction had 7 bases not matched to a gene; V was cut back by 1 base and J by 11 bases. Germline V gene sequence: CDR1 LGHDT, CDR2 YNNKEL (reference sequence). CDR3 residues: CASSQAAVAGGKQFF. As DNA, the CDR3 is TGTGCCAGCAGCCAAGCGGCGGTAGCGGGAGGGAAGCAGTTCTTC.

This sequence joins TRBV4-2 and TRBJ2-1; 10 nucleotides line up with TRBD2. Losses at the gene ends were 2 bases for V and 7 bases for J; bases not matched to a gene: 5. From germline, CDR1 is LGHNA and CDR2 YNFKEQ. This CDR3 has 15 amino acids. CDR3 residues: CASSQRLAGENEQFF. The CDR3 nucleotides are TGTGCCAGCAGCCAAAGGCTAGCGGGAGAAAATGAGCAGTTCTTC.

The chain employs TRBV4-1 and TRBJ2-1; 8 nucleotides line up with TRBD2. V dropped 3 bases and J dropped 10; count of bases not matched to a gene: 11. Germline values: CDR1 MGHRA, CDR2 YSYEKL. The CDR3 contains 15 residues. The DNA of the CDR3 is TGCGCCAGCAGCCAGCGACTAGCGTCCCGCGGGGAGCAGTTCTTC. It is translated as CASSQRLASRGEQFF.

The CDR3 DNA reads as TGTGCCAGTAGTATAACTTTCTCTGGAAACACCATATATTTT. It codes for CASSITFSGNTIYF. The chain recombines TRBV19 with TRBJ1-3; D call uncertain. Germline V CDR1 and CDR2: LNHDA, SQIVND (reference sequence). The CDR3 length is 14 residues. The germline V and J ends were trimmed by 2 bases and 0 bases, with 5 bases remaining between them.

The V gene is TRBV7-2, the J gene TRBJ2-7; 11 nucleotides match TRBD2. The CDR3 has 17 amino acids. V trimming: 1 base; J trimming: 0 bases; junction bases outside the gene matches: 5. The germline V gene has CDR1 SGHTA and CDR2 FQGNSA. In DNA, the CDR3 is TGTGCCAGCAGCTTAGTGACTAGCGGGATCCTCTCCTACGAGCAGTACTTC. Residues: CASSLVTSGILSYEQYF.

This rearrangement joins TRBV19 to TRBJ2-2, with 9 bases that match TRBD1. Germline trimming cut 6 bases from V and 3 bases from J; bases unmatched to any gene: 2. CDR1 and CDR2 (germline): LNHDA, SQIVND (reference sequence). CDR3 size: 14 residues. The DNA for the CDR3 is TGTGCCAGTAGCTGGGACAGGGACACCGGGGAGCTGTTTTTT. It yields the protein CASSWDRDTGELFF.

The chain employs TRBV13 and TRBJ1-2; TRBD1 matches at 7 bases. V was pared by 0 bases and J by 4 bases, with 5 bases of the junction left unmatched. In germline, CDR1 is PRHDT, CDR2 FYEKMQ (reference sequence). The CDR3 is 15 amino acids. DNA for the CDR3: TGTGCCAGCAGCTTAGGCGGGACAGACCCCTATGGCTACACCTTC. Its translation is CASSLGGTDPYGYTF.

J is TRBJ1-2 and V is TRBV6-5, with D perhaps matching TRBD1 (5 bases). Germline assignment: CDR1 MNHEY and CDR2 SVGAGI. V shed 0 bases and J shed 4 bases, with 12 bases lying between them. CDR3 length: 15 residues. CDR3 sequence (DNA): TGTGCCAGCAGTTACTCGGGGGGTACAACCTATGGCTACACCTTC. Amino acids: CASSYSGGTTYGYTF.

V and J are TRBV6-6 and TRBJ2-1, with D possibly being TRBD2 (5 bases). Trimming shortened V by 5 bases and J by 10 bases, and 15 bases separated the two germline ends. The CDR3 has 13 amino acids. Looked up from germline, CDR1 is MNHNY and CDR2 is SVGAGI (reference sequence). The CDR3 DNA is TGTGCCAGCAGTCGCGGGTCGGCCCACGAGCAGTTCTTC. Translated, it gives CASSRGSAHEQFF.

The chain carries TRBV5-1 and TRBJ2-1, with D perhaps matching TRBD1 (6 bases). Trimming cost V 0 bases and J 8 bases, with 15 bases left between them. CDR3 size: 15 residues. Germline V CDR1 and CDR2: SGHRS, YFSETQ. The chain's CDR3 is CASSLGGLEGYEQFF. The CDR3 nucleotides read TGCGCCAGCAGCTTGGGGGGGCTAGAGGGATATGAGCAGTTCTTC. Complete variable domain (other parts from reference TRBV5-1 and TRBJ2-1): KAGVTQTPRYLIKTRGQQVTLSCSPISGHRSVSWYQQTPGQGLQFLFEYFSETQRNKGNFPGRFSGRQFSNSRSEMNVSTLELGDSALYLCASSLGGLEGYEQFFGPGTRLTVL.

Regarding this clone: This same CDR3 is encoded by further DNA sequences in the sample. The chain is built from TRBV24-1 and TRBJ2-1; no clear D. CDR3 size: 13 residues. Germline values: CDR1 KGHDR, CDR2 SFDVKD. The V gene lost 1 base and the J gene lost 6 bases, with 6 bases spanning the gap. CDR3 DNA sequence: TGTGCCACCAGTGATTTAGGCGGCAATGAGCAGTTCTTC. Protein sequence: CATSDLGGNEQFF.

The chain joins TRBV6-5 to TRBJ2-3; 9 bases agree with TRBD2. The CDR3 length is 15 residues. Germline CDR1 MNHEY, CDR2 SVGAGI. The J segment lost 4 bases and the V segment lost 5 bases, leaving 7 bases of the junction unmatched. The CDR3 coding sequence is TGTGCCAGCAGTAATCGAGCGGGAGGTTCAGATACGCAGTATTTT. It specifies CASSNRAGGSDTQYF.

The chain's CDR3 is CASSRQGNYGYTF. DNA of the CDR3: TGTGCCAGCAGCCGCCAGGGAAACTATGGCTACACCTTC. This chain links TRBV12-3 or TRBV12-4 with TRBJ1-2; perhaps TRBD1 as D (5 bases). V lost 6 bases and J lost 2, with 10 bases in between. This CDR3 contains 13 residues.

The chain has TRBV15 and TRBJ2-1, with D possibly TRBD1 on 7 matching bases. Per germline, CDR1 LNHNV and CDR2 YYDKDF (reference sequence). Trimming removed 3 bases from V and 7 bases from J, with 16 bases in between. This CDR3 has 15 amino acids. CDR3 sequence reads: CATSSRDRGGNEQFF. CDR3 in DNA: TGTGCCACCAGCAGCCGGGACAGAGGGGGGAATGAGCAGTTCTTC.